The sample holds a few counts of the clone carrying this T cell receptor beta chain. Its antigen is not identified. Every sequencing run gave over 190 million TCR-beta sequences, taken from 15-18 subjects. TCRdb fed the 5' RACE reads into MiXCR, producing one record per CDR3 protein. The sample holds around 80,000 distinct CDR3 sequences; around a tenth are singletons and the top ten take about 1.8%. These data come from a study of neurological immune-mediated disorders. Looked up from germline, CDR1 is DFQATT and CDR2 is SNEGSKA (reference sequence). V was shortened by 3 bases and J by 0 bases, with 15 bases between the two germline ends. The CDR3 is made up of 15 amino acids. General observations from the study: Private repertoires in all groups were suggested by the finding that expanded clones across subjects shared no CDR3 amino acid sequences.

The specimen was PBMCs. This TCR was recovered from a man in his forties in good health. The chain recombines TRBV20-1 with TRBJ2-7; D unresolved. The CDR3 region is CSASALNTFSYEQYF. In DNA form, the CDR3 reads TGCAGTGCTAGCGCCCTTAATACCTTCTCCTACGAGCAGTACTTC.